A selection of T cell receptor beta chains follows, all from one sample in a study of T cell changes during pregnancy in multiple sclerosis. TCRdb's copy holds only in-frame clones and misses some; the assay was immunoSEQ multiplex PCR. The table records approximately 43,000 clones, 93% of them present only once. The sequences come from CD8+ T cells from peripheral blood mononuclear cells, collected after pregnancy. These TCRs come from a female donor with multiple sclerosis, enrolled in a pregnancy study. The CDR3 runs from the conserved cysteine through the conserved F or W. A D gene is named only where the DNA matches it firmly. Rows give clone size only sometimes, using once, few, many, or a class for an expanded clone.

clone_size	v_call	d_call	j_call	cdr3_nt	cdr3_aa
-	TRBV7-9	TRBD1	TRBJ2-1	TGTGCCAGCAGCCGTACGCAGGGGGCGCTAGGAAATGAGCAGTTCTTC	CASSRTQGALGNEQFF
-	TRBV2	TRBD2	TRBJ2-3	TGTGCCAGCAGTCCGGCTAGCGGGGCCGCAGAAAGCACAGATACGCAGTATTTT	CASSPASGAAESTDTQYF
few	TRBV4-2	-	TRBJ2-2	TGTGCCAGCAGCCAAGTTTTGGCGGGGGCCGAACTATACACCGGGGAGCTGTTTTTT	CASSQVLAGAELYTGELFF
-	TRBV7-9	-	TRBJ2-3	TGTGCCAGCATGGGGGGACGCACAGATACGCAGTATTTT	CASMGGRTDTQYF
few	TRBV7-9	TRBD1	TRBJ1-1	TGTGCCAGCAGCTCAGGACAGGGGGTTGAAGCTTTCTTT	CASSSGQGVEAFF
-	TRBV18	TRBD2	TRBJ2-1	TGTGCCAGCTCAGGGACTAGCGGGAGGAACAATGAGCAGTTCTTC	CASSGTSGRNNEQFF
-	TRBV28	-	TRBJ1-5	TGTGCCAGCAGTCCACCAGGTACTTATCAGCCCCAGCATTTT	CASSPPGTYQPQHF
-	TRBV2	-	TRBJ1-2	TGTGCCAGCAGTGAGAGCAACTATGGCTACACCTTC	CASSESNYGYTF
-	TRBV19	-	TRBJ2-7	TGTGCCAGTAGTACCCCCGGCTCCTACGAGCAGTACTTC	CASSTPGSYEQYF
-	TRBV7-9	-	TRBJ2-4	TGTGCCAGCAGCTTAAGGGGCGGAGAAGGGACCAAAAACATTCAGTACTTC	CASSLRGGEGTKNIQYF
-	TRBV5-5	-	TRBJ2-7	TGTGCCAGCAGCTTGGGGTACGGGGAGCCCTACGAGCAGTACTTC	CASSLGYGEPYEQYF
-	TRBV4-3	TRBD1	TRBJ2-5	TGCGCCAGCAGCCAGTACAGGGGACCTCAAGAGACCCAGTACTTC	CASSQYRGPQETQYF
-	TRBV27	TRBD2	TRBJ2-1	TGTGCCAGCAGTCCAACTAGCGGGATAGGCAATGAGCAGTTCTTC	CASSPTSGIGNEQFF
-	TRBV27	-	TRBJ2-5	TGTGCCAGCAGTTTATTGGGAGGGACCCAGTACTTC	CASSLLGGTQYF
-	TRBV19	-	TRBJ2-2	TGTGCCAGTAGTCCTACCCTGGGCCCCACCGGGGAGCTGTTTTTT	CASSPTLGPTGELFF
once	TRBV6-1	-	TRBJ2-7	TGTGCCAGCAGTGAAGTGGTCGGTTCCTACGAGCAGTACTTC	CASSEVVGSYEQYF
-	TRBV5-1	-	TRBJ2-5	TGCGCCAGCAGTTTGTCCAGGGTCTCGGTCCAAGAGACCCAGTACTTC	CASSLSRVSVQETQYF
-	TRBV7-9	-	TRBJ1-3	TGTGCCAGCATCCCCCCACAGATCCTCTCTGGAAACACCATATATTTT	CASIPPQILSGNTIYF
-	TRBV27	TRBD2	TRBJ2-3	TGTGCCAGCGGCCAAAGCGGGGTGGCAGATACGCAGTATTTT	CASGQSGVADTQYF
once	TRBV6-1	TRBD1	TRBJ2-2	TGTGCCAGCGTAGGGACAGGTTACACCGGGGAGCTGTTTTTT	CASVGTGYTGELFF
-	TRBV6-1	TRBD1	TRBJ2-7	TGTGCCAGCAGCGCCCTGACAGGGGCCTACGAGCAGTACTTC	CASSALTGAYEQYF
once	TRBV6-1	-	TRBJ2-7	TGTGCCAGCAGTGAAGGACCAAGACACTACGAGCAGTACTTC	CASSEGPRHYEQYF
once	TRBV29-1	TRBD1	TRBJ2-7	TGCAGCGTTGAAATCCGGGGACAGGGCTCCGACGAGCAGTACTTC	CSVEIRGQGSDEQYF
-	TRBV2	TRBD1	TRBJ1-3	TGTGCCAGCAGGGGACAGAACTCTGGAAACACCATATATTTT	CASRGQNSGNTIYF
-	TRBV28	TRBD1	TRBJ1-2	TGTGCCAGCAGCTCCGCTCGGACAGGGGGAGGCTACACCTTC	CASSSARTGGGYTF
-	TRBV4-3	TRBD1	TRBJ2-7	TGCGCCAGCAGCCACATCATGACAGGGGAGTTGTACGAGCAGTACTTC	CASSHIMTGELYEQYF
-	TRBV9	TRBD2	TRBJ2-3	TGTGCCAGCAGCGTAGTCGGACTAGCGGGGGAAGATACGCAGTATTTT	CASSVVGLAGEDTQYF